This T cell receptor (beta chain) was retrieved from a study of T cells after yellow fever vaccination. TCRdb recomputed calls from the 5' RACE reads with MiXCR, one row per CDR3 protein. The table shows 350,000 or so distinct CDR3 sequences, with 8.1% occurring only once. This clonotype was counted only a few times. The CDR3 length is 12 residues. The germline V and J ends were trimmed by 7 bases and 4 bases, with 10 bases remaining between them. CDR1 SGHTA and CDR2 FQGNSA come from the germline V gene. The TCR sequence derives from a man aged 18-30 years who received the YFV17D yellow fever vaccine. The sample consisted of PBMCs, taken 35 to 50 days after the first yellow fever vaccination. This chain uses TRBV7-2 with TRBJ2-5, with D perhaps given as TRBD1 or TRBD2 (5 bases each). CDR3 sequence reads: CASTGTGETQYF. As DNA, the CDR3 is TGTGCCAGCACCGGGACGGGAGAGACCCAGTACTTC.